This TCR beta chain was observed in a study of blood T cell repertoires in COVID-19. The V segment lost 3 bases and the J segment 3 bases; nucleotides outside the gene matches: 3. The CDR3 covers 14 residues. The germline V gene encodes CDR1 KGHSH and CDR2 LQKENI. Assay: immunoSEQ multiplex PCR; the TCRdb copy retains only in-frame clones and omits some. The table shows about 55,000 clones, with about 85% occurring only once. The material sequenced was peripheral blood. This chain links TRBV18 with TRBJ1-2; 8 bases align to TRBD1. The TCR comes from a human donor in a cohort sampled during active COVID-19. CDR3 sequence reads: CASSPNRGDYGYTF. CDR3 DNA sequence: TGTGCCAGCTCACCGAACAGGGGGGACTATGGCTACACCTTC.